This record concerns one TCR beta chain sequence. This specimen belongs to a study of cytomegalovirus exposure and HLA in healthy donors. The PCR used 60 Vbeta and 13 Jbeta primers. The data were produced by immunoSEQ multiplex PCR, yet TCRdb's version contains in-frame clones alone and is incomplete. The sample has about 140,000 clones; 82% are singletons. Material: PBMCs. The receptor was derived from a man aged 30 to 45 in good health and CMV-seropositive.

CDR3 loop: CASSEERTGVYEQYF. The CDR3, as DNA: TGTGCCAGCAGTGAAGAAAGGACAGGGGTCTACGAGCAGTACTTC. This chain joins TRBV2 and TRBJ2-7; TRBD1 aligns across 9 bases. Germline CDR1 SNHLY, CDR2 FYNNEI. The ends lost 1 base at V and 3 bases at J; junction bases unmatched: 4. The CDR3 is made up of 15 amino acids. Full variable domain (outside the CDR3, taken from reference TRBV2 and TRBJ2-7): EPEVTQTPSHQVTQMGQEVILRCVPISNHLYFYWYRQILGQKVEFLVSFYNNEISEKSEIFDDQFSVERPDGSNFTLKIRSTKLEDSAMYFCASSEERTGVYEQYFGPGTRLTVT.